The source of this TCR beta chain is a study of blood T cell repertoires in COVID-19. CDR1 is LNHDA and CDR2 is SQIVND in the germline V gene (reference sequence). CDR3 length equals 13 residues. Trimming took off 6 bases at V and 0 bases at J, with 9 bases between the two ends. TCRdb keeps only in-frame clones here, not all; method: immunoSEQ multiplex PCR. The sample holds some 250,000 clones; about 70% are singletons and the top ten take over 3%. The source is a woman aged 80 or over with acute or convalescent COVID-19. Sequenced input: peripheral blood. The rearrangement links TRBV19 to TRBJ2-7, with D uncertain. The CDR3 reads CASRARNSYEQYF. As DNA, the CDR3 is TGTGCCAGTAGGGCCCGAAACTCCTACGAGCAGTACTTC.